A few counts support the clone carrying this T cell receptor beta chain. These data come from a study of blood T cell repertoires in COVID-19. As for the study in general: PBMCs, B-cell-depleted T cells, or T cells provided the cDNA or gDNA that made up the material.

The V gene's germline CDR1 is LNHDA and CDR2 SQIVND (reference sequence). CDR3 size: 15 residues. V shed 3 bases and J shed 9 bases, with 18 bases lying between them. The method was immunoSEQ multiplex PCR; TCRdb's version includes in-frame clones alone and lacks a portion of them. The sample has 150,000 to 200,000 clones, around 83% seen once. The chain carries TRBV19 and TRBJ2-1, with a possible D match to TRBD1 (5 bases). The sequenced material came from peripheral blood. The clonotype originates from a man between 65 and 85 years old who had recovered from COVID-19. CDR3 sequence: CASSISGIRGREQFF. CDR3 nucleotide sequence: TGTGCCAGTAGTATTTCAGGGATTAGAGGACGTGAGCAGTTCTTC. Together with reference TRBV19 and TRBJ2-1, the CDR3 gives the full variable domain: DGGITQSPKYLFRKEGQNVTLSCEQNLNHDAMYWYRQDPGQGLRLIYYSQIVNDFQKGDIAEGYSVSREKKESFPLTVTSAQKNPTAFYLCASSISGIRGREQFFGPGTRLTVL.